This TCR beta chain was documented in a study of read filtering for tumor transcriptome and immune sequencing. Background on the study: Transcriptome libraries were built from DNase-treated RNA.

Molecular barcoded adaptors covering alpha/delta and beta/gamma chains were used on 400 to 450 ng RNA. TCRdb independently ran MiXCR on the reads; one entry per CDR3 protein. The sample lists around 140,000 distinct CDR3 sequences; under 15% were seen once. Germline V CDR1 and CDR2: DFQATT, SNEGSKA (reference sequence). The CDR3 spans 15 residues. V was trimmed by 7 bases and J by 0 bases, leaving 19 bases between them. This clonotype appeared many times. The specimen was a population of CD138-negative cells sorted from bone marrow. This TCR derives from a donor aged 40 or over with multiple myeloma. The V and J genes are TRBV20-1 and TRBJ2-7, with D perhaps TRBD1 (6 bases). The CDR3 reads CSVGDTTGYSYEQYF. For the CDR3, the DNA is TGCAGTGTTGGGGATACGACAGGCTACTCCTACGAGCAGTACTTC.